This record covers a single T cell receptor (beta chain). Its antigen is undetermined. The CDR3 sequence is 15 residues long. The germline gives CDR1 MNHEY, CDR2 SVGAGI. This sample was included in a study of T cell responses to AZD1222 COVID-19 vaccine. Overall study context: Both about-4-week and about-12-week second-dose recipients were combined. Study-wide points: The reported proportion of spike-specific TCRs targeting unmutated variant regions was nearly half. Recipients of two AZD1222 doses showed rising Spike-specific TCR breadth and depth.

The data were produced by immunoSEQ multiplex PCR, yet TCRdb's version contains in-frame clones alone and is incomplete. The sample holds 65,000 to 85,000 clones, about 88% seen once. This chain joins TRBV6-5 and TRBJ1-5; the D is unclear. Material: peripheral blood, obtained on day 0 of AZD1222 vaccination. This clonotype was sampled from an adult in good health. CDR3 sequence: CAARKTPYSNQPQHF. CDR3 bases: TGTGCTGCCCGGAAAACACCTTATAGCAATCAGCCCCAGCATTTT.